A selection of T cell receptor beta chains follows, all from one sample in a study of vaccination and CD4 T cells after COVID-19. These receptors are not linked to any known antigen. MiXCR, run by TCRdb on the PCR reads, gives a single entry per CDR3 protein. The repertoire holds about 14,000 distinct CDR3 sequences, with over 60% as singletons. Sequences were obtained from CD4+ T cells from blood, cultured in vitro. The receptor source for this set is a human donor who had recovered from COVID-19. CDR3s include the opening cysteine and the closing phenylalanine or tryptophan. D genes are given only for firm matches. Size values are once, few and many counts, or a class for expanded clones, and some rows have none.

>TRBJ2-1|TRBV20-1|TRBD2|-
CSARDPSGLAGTYNEQFF
TGCAGTGCTAGAGATCCCTCCGGACTAGCGGGGACCTACAATGAGCAGTTCTTC
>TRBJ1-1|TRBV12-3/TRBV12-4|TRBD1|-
CASSPRQGTEAFF
TGTGCCAGCAGTCCCAGACAGGGAACTGAAGCTTTCTTT
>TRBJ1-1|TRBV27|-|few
CASSSYDGGTEAFF
TGTGCCAGCAGTTCCTACGACGGAGGGACTGAAGCTTTCTTT
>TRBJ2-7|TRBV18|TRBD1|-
CASSRGTADEQYF
TGTGCCAGCTCCCGAGGGACAGCAGACGAGCAGTACTTC
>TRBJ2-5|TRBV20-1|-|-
CSAGPAETQYF
TGCAGTGCTGGACCCGCAGAGACCCAGTACTTC
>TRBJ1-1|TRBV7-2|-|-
CASSLDGWGSPMNTEAFF
TGTGCCAGCAGCTTGGATGGCTGGGGCAGCCCCATGAACACTGAAGCTTTCTTT
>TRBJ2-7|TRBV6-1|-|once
CASSGSLKGEQYF
TGTGCCAGCAGTGGGTCCCTTAAAGGAGAGCAGTACTTC
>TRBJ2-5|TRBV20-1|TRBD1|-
CSAARGPKETQYF
TGCAGTGCCGCCAGGGGGCCAAAAGAGACCCAGTACTTC
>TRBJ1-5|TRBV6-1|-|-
CASIFRRQRESNQPQHF
TGTGCCAGCATCTTCCGTCGCCAGCGGGAGAGCAATCAGCCCCAGCATTTT
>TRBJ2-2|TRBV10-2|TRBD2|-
CASSPSGRLTGELFF
TGCGCCAGCAGTCCTAGCGGGAGACTCACCGGGGAGCTGTTTTTT
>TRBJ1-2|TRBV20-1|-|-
CSAGSGTSFYGYTF
TGCAGTGCGGGATCCGGGACAAGTTTCTATGGCTACACCTTC
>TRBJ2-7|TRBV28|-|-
CASSSPQRVGYEQYF
TGTGCCAGCAGTTCCCCCCAGCGGGTGGGCTACGAGCAGTACTTC
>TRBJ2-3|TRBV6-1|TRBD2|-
CASSGRAGVSDTQYF
TGTGCCAGCAGTGGACGTGCGGGAGTGTCAGATACGCAGTATTTT
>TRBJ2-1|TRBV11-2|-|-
CASSYLDWGNEQFF
TGTGCCAGCAGCTACCTCGATTGGGGAAATGAGCAGTTCTTC
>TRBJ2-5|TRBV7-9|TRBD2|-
CASSLARLAEIQETQYF
TGTGCCAGCAGCTTAGCTCGGCTAGCGGAGATTCAGGAGACCCAGTACTTC
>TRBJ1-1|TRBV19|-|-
CASTKGIMTEAFF
TGTGCCAGTACTAAAGGAATCATGACTGAAGCTTTCTTT
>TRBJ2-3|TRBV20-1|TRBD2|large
CSAPTSDTQYF
TGCAGTGCCCCAACTAGCGACACGCAGTATTTT
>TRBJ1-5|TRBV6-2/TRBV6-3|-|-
CASNGPEQGQPQHF
TGTGCCAGCAATGGCCCGGAACAGGGTCAGCCCCAGCATTTT
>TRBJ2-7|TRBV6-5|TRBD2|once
CASSYSTSHREQYF
TGTGCCAGCAGTTACTCGACTAGCCACCGCGAGCAGTACTTC
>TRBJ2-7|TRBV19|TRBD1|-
CASSPRDSQGYEQYF
TGTGCCAGTAGTCCCCGGGACAGCCAAGGGTACGAGCAGTACTTC
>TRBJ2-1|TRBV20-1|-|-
CSAKGFLALSTYNEQFF
TGCAGTGCTAAAGGATTTTTAGCGTTATCCACCTACAATGAGCAGTTCTTC
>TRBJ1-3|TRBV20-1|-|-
CSARAAGYAGNTIYF
TGCAGTGCTAGAGCGGCAGGGTATGCTGGAAACACCATATATTTT
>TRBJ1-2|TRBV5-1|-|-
CASSLGGEYGYTF
TGCGCCAGCAGCTTGGGTGGAGAGTATGGCTACACCTTC